This T cell receptor (beta chain) was retrieved from a study of cytomegalovirus exposure and HLA in healthy donors listed by TCRdb under 2017. General notes on the study: An earlier analysis of roughly 500 of the donors reported approximately 260 Gb of sequence data and about 120 million unique TCR beta sequences obtained from 150 million to 200 million T cells. Roughly 310 gigabases of sequencing data and 70 million to 85 million unique TCR sequences were included in an early release covering 550 to 650 HLA-typed donors. Of the approximately 400 genotyped donors, around 81% fell in the genetic ancestry cluster associated with self-reported Caucasian donors. The study aimed to test whether signatures of past pathogen exposure could be identified by cataloging public T cell receptors. The study profiled the T cell repertoires of 550 to 700 subjects by immunosequencing and related them to cytomegalovirus serostatus. A separate validation cohort of about 110 different subjects was used in addition to the roughly 700-subject first cohort. The study combined high-throughput TCR immunosequencing, statistical association of individual TCRs with disease status, and machine learning to predict cytomegalovirus infection status. In a later analysis, previously published TCR beta repertoires from 550 to 750 donors were re-analyzed and high-resolution HLA genotyping was added so that TCR occurrence patterns could be studied. Rather than using new phenotypic data, the later analysis identified candidate immune exposures from TCR beta sequences and from how often those sequences occurred across donors. In an earlier analysis of around 540 of the donors, high-throughput TCR beta sequencing was used to judge whether each TCR beta V gene segment behaved as functional or pseudogenic. Donor age, sex, ethnicity and CMV serostatus were compiled alongside the repertoire data. A later genetic analysis used genome-wide SNP genotypes for about 65% of the roughly 670 donors, treating that subset as a discovery cohort. All discovery cohort repertoires had been generated on a single sequencing platform. HLA typing included class I and class II loci at four-digit resolution. The number of typed donors differed by locus: about 620-630 for A, B, C, DRB1 and DQB1; 500 to 550 for DQA1; approximately 600 for DPA1; and approximately 450 for DPB1. Roughly five DR-DQ haplotypes were treated as single units for association and clustering because of strong linkage in the cohort. Across some 400 genotyped donors of the cohort, an average of approximately 240,000 unique TCR beta nucleotide sequences per donor were sequenced, and approximately 17% of those sequences were non-productive. Paper-wide results and their limitations: A later analysis found that most CMV-associated TCR beta chains appeared HLA-restricted, with HLA associations seemingly driven largely by CMV exposure. In vitro tests confirmed that a few of the cytomegalovirus-associated TCR beta chains recognize cytomegalovirus antigens. A later genetic analysis reported fewer N-insertions in productive TCRs among donors in an Asian-associated ancestry cluster than the 666-donor mean. A group of highly shared sequence variants was considered likely to be a technical artifact of the sequencing pipeline. In a later analysis, HLA-associated TCR beta chains showed more clonal expansion and lower generation probabilities than non-associated chains that were equally common. The cohort was sequenced for TCR beta chains only, and without alpha or paired-chain data the features that could be detected were limited. Roughly uniform sequencing depth across donors was assumed in presence/absence analyses, although this assumption may not hold. It was suggested by the authors that the approach could potentially be generalized to other disease states and immunological phenotypes. Assigning TCR associations to individual alleles was difficult when HLA alleles, especially DR and DQ, strongly co-occurred. In both the original and validation cohorts, the classifier was reported to diagnose cytomegalovirus status with high specificity and sensitivity. Some IMGT-functional V segments, including TRBV6-2 and TRBV6-3, could not be distinguished by the 87-base-pair reads and were therefore excluded. Across donors, most TCR sequences were observed very rarely, whereas some public TCRs were present in many individuals. Because HLA typing was unavailable for some donors at each locus, only the typed subset was used in association tests. A further reported finding was that TCR beta sequences accurately predicted the HLA-A and HLA-B alleles for most subjects in the first cohort. A total of 150 or so TCR beta chains were listed by the study as associated with cytomegalovirus. In an earlier analysis of 587 of the donors, most TCR beta V segments appeared in productive rearrangements about 87% or about 30% of the time, broadly matching IMGT annotations. Correlated functional status among segregating V segments might be attributable to linkage disequilibrium, but an unknown experimental factor could not be ruled out. According to a later analysis, TCR association rates differed among HLA loci, with DRB1 alleles showing the most associated TCRs and HLA-C alleles showing the fewest. A later analysis reported that several top co-occurrence clusters appeared linked to parvovirus B19, influenza, CMV and Epstein-Barr virus. Because counts were too low, roughly 18 rarely observed V segments, including chromosome 9 orphons, were left out of the earlier analysis of roughly 600 of the donors. In a later genetic analysis, a missense DCLRE1C variant was associated with V-gene and J-gene trimming of TCR beta chains, and the association was replicated in an independent cohort. For the cohort, immune exposure information was limited to CMV serostatus. At a false discovery rate of 0.05, a later analysis linked some 17,000 TCR beta sequences to specific HLA alleles.

Details on this clone: Its recognized antigen is unknown.

The cohort consisted of hundreds of healthy bone marrow donors. At the time of sampling, all cohort members were nominally healthy, though unrecorded immune exposures were likely present. The donor was CMV seropositive and was included in the group of approximately 310 seropositive cohort members. A peripheral blood sample was provided by each donor, and peripheral blood mononuclear cells were used for TCR beta sequencing. The Qiagen DNeasy Blood Extraction Kit was used to extract genomic DNA from the blood cell samples. Library method: the immunoSEQ multiplex PCR assay. For the multiplex PCR, a mixture combining 60 forward primers for TCR Vbeta segments and 13 reverse primers for TCR Jbeta segments was used. The CDR3 region of rearranged TCR beta genes was amplified from genomic DNA by a multiplex PCR assay. Amplified TCR beta libraries were sequenced as 87-base-pair reads on the Illumina HiSeq System. The source study handled its data this way. Across the 500 to 700 repertoires, a later analysis counted around 80 million unique TCR beta chains, approximately 10 million of which were shared by at least two donors. Raw reads were error-corrected and collapsed into unique sequences by a nearest-neighbor algorithm in which closely related sequences were merged to remove PCR and sequencing errors. To assign V, D and J gene segments, CDR3 sequences were aligned to IMGT reference sequences. For a sequence to be retained, at least a six-nucleotide match to both a V gene segment and a J gene segment was required. Rearrangements were called productive when the CDR3 lacked stop codons and stayed in frame with V and J; all others were non-productive. CDR3 was defined according to IMGT convention as the region running from the second conserved V-encoded cysteine to the conserved J-encoded phenylalanine. The earlier analysis of about 610 of the donors excluded sequences that lacked an unambiguous match to a single V gene segment. In an earlier analysis of approximately 610 of the donors, V segments were called functional above 56.7% productive rearrangements and were called segregating when the between-donor standard deviation exceeded 5%. A statistical classification framework was built for diagnosing cytomegalovirus status from the catalog of TCR beta chain sequences. A later analysis assigned V and J genes by comparing TCR nucleotide sequences with IMGT/GENE-DB human TR gene sequences. A later analysis assigned CDR3 sequences and most-parsimonious VDJ recombination scenarios with the TCRdist pipeline. In a later analysis, every TCR beta chain was defined by the combination of its CDR3 amino acid sequence and its V-gene family, and reads without a unique V-gene family were dropped. To address suspected cross-contamination and a sequencing artifact, a later analysis removed 592 highly shared, low-generation-probability nucleotide sequences. In a later analysis, a clonal expansion index for each public chain was calculated from normalized within-repertoire ranks of inferred template counts. A later analysis computed generation probabilities with a VDJ recombination model fitted to out-of-frame rearrangements, and checked the results against IGoR. In a later analysis, hypergeometric tests were used to score TCR-TCR, TCR-HLA and TCR-CMV co-occurrence, with a repertoire-size bias correction applied to TCR pairs. In a later analysis, false discovery rates were estimated by permuting HLA or CMV assignments 20 times. In a later analysis, co-occurring TCRs were grouped with DBSCAN, and TCRdist sequence similarity was added when clustering was performed within HLA-allele-positive subsets. Co-occurrence clustering excluded repertoires with fewer than 30,000 or more than 120,000 public chains, plus five with anomalous nucleotide sharing. TCRdb mirrors the immuneACCESS table, restricted to in-frame sequences. Some clones are absent from its copies; in checked studies, under half trace to an unresolved V gene, and the reason for the others is unknown. That table gives V, J and clone size, and the DNA gave D and trimming. The table held for this sample gives tens of thousands of clones. Jointly, the top ten make up about 16% of the sample.

The CDR3 runs 14 amino acids, cysteine and phenylalanine included. The CDR3 DNA has 42 bases and is translated from base 1. The germline V end is reduced by 1 base and the J end by 8 bases; junction bases left unmatched: 6. CDR1 MDHEN and CDR2 SYDVKM are derived from the germline V gene. The TCR sequence derives from a male donor in good health and CMV-seropositive. Source material: PBMCs. The chain couples TRBV28 to TRBJ2-3; 7 of the junction bases match TRBD1. The CDR3 has the sequence CASSLFIRQGTQYF. At the DNA level, the sequence is TGTGCCAGCAGTTTATTTATACGACAGGGTACGCAGTATTTT.